This record covers a single T cell receptor beta chain. What it recognizes is unknown. The data stem from a study of OX40 agonist ivuxolimab in advanced cancers. Study in general: In this cohort, patients received ivuxolimab, an agonistic anti-OX40 (CD134) antibody. Males comprised 75% to 90% of the group, whose mean age was about 60 years (range roughly 20 to 85).

Method: immunoSEQ multiplex PCR; TCRdb's copy keeps in-frame clones and lacks some. Seen here are roughly 10,000 clones, about 77% observed once, and the top ten hold about 33%. General observations from the study: Low normalized T-cell clonal expansion was also seen in some nonresponders. Antigen specificity remained undetermined for the expanded peripheral T cells.

The starting material was CD4+ or CD8+ T cells sorted from blood, obtained in a trial of the OX40 agonist ivuxolimab. The source of this sequence is an adult with an advanced solid tumor such as melanoma, head and neck, liver or kidney cancer.

DNA of the CDR3: TGTGCCAGCAGTTACGGGACAAACACCTACGAGCAGTACTTC. Translating gives CASSYGTNTYEQYF. The rearrangement uses TRBV6-5 and TRBJ2-7, with a possible D match to TRBD1 (6 bases). The CDR3 extends over 14 amino acids. V was cut by 2 bases and J by 2 bases, with 10 bases left in between. Germline lookup yields CDR1 MNHEY and CDR2 SVGAGI.